The rows below give T cell receptor beta chains drawn from one sample of a study of blood T cell repertoires in COVID-19. Sequencing used immunoSEQ multiplex PCR; TCRdb keeps in-frame clones, though not all of them. The sample lists some 260,000 clones; about nine tenths were seen once. Sequences were obtained from PBMCs or T cells enriched from blood (not recorded which). The receptors derive from a man aged 35 to 55 who had recovered from COVID-19. The CDR3 runs from the conserved cysteine through the conserved F or W. A D gene is named only where the DNA matches it firmly. Expanded clones get a size class; other rows say once, few or many, or leave the size out.

clone_size,v_call,d_call,j_call,cdr3_aa,cdr3_nt
few,TRBV7-7,-,TRBJ2-1,CASSVEGPGLGEQFF,TGTGCCAGCAGCGTAGAAGGCCCGGGACTGGGGGAGCAGTTCTTC
-,TRBV30,-,TRBJ1-6,CAWGESYNSPLHF,TGTGCCTGGGGGGAGTCCTATAATTCACCCCTCCACTTT
-,TRBV4-2,TRBD1,TRBJ1-1,CASSLQGVVSTEAFF,TGTGCCAGCAGCCTGCAGGGGGTCGTCAGCACTGAAGCTTTCTTT
-,TRBV12-5,-,TRBJ2-1,CASGLVMMGGYNEQFF,TGTGCTAGTGGTTTGGTAATGATGGGGGGCTACAATGAGCAGTTCTTC
-,TRBV5-4,-,TRBJ1-3,CASSLDPGSGNTIYF,TGTGCCAGCAGCTTGGATCCGGGCTCTGGAAACACCATATATTTT
-,TRBV12-2,-,TRBJ1-3,CASRLAPDRAYGNTIYF,TGTGCAAGTCGCTTAGCCCCGGACAGGGCGTACGGAAACACCATATATTTT
once,TRBV7-9,TRBD1,TRBJ1-5,CARAGQGAYSNQPQHF,TGTGCCAGGGCCGGGCAGGGGGCCTATAGCAATCAGCCCCAGCATTTT
-,TRBV25-1,TRBD1,TRBJ1-4,CASSERTGGNEKLFF,TGTGCCAGCAGTGAACGGACAGGGGGGAATGAAAAACTGTTTTTT
-,TRBV27,TRBD1,TRBJ1-1,CASTTDRENTEAFF,TGTGCCAGCACCACGGACAGGGAGAACACTGAAGCTTTCTTT
-,TRBV4-1,TRBD1,TRBJ1-2,CASSQDRTGVPLGYGYTF,TGCGCCAGCAGCCAAGATCGCACAGGGGTGCCTCTCGGCTATGGCTACACCTTC
few,TRBV28,-,TRBJ1-2,CASSFPAARGYTF,TGTGCCAGCAGTTTTCCCGCGGCCCGTGGCTACACCTTC
few,TRBV7-5,-,TRBJ2-1,CVRSLNSYSRADHSYNEQFF,TGTGTCAGAAGCCTGAACTCCTACTCCAGGGCCGACCACTCCTACAATGAGCAGTTCTTC
-,TRBV10-3,-,TRBJ2-1,CAISADYNEQFF,TGTGCCATCAGCGCAGATTACAATGAGCAGTTCTTC
-,TRBV7-3,-,TRBJ2-6,CASSLDSSGANVLTF,TGTGCCAGCAGCCTCGACAGCTCTGGGGCCAACGTCCTGACTTTC
once,TRBV13,TRBD1,TRBJ2-7,CASSLGGQGARYEQYF,TGTGCCAGCAGCTTAGGTGGACAGGGGGCACGCTACGAGCAGTACTTC
-,TRBV12-3/TRBV12-4,-,TRBJ2-5,CASSLGGLQTQYF,TGTGCCAGCAGTTTAGGGGGCCTCCAGACCCAGTACTTC
-,TRBV30,TRBD1,TRBJ2-1,CAFLGGEAYNEQFF,TGTGCCTTCTTAGGGGGCGAAGCTTACAATGAGCAGTTCTTC
-,TRBV2,TRBD1,TRBJ1-5,CASSLGTEASEWHF,TGTGCCAGCAGCCTCGGGACAGAAGCATCAGAATGGCATTTT
-,TRBV5-1,-,TRBJ1-2,CASSLRGLRGAPYGYTF,TGCGCCAGCAGCTTGAGAGGCCTACGTGGGGCACCGTATGGCTACACCTTC
-,TRBV2,TRBD2,TRBJ2-7,CASNKVGTSGYEQYF,TGTGCCAGCAATAAGGTCGGGACTAGCGGATACGAGCAGTACTTC
-,TRBV28,TRBD1,TRBJ1-2,CASSLPDRAGGYTF,TGTGCCAGCAGTTTACCAGACAGGGCCGGTGGCTACACCTTC
once,TRBV7-2,TRBD2,TRBJ2-7,CASSLPGTSVTYEQYF,TGTGCCAGCAGCTTACCCGGGACTAGCGTGACCTACGAGCAGTACTTC
-,TRBV6-1,-,TRBJ1-5,CASSEGYLSNQPQHF,TGTGCCAGCAGTGAAGGTTATCTTAGCAATCAGCCCCAGCATTTT
-,TRBV10-3,TRBD2,TRBJ2-5,CATGVAGGQETQYF,TGTGCCACAGGGGTAGCGGGGGGGCAAGAGACCCAGTACTTC
-,TRBV6-5,-,TRBJ1-5,CASSPLDSSNQPQHF,TGTGCCAGCAGTCCTCTCGACAGCAGCAATCAGCCCCAGCATTTT
few,TRBV5-1,TRBD1,TRBJ1-4,CASRQGALNEKLFF,TGCGCCAGCAGGCAGGGGGCGCTTAATGAAAAACTGTTTTTT
-,TRBV6-4,-,TRBJ2-3,CASSGAAPGRADTQYF,TGTGCCAGCAGTGGGGCCGCCCCCGGGCGGGCAGATACGCAGTATTTT
few,TRBV11-2,-,TRBJ1-2,CASSQNRVGDMDYTF,TGTGCCAGCAGCCAGAACCGGGTTGGTGATATGGACTACACCTTC
-,TRBV7-2,TRBD2,TRBJ2-1,CASSLTPGLADRQFF,TGTGCCAGCAGTCTTACTCCGGGACTAGCGGACAGGCAGTTCTTC
-,TRBV7-8,-,TRBJ1-2,CASSLGPGKNYGYTF,TGTGCCAGCAGCTTAGGTCCGGGAAAAAACTATGGCTACACCTTC
-,TRBV19,TRBD1,TRBJ1-4,CASSGGQGIGKLFF,TGTGCCAGTAGTGGGGGACAGGGGATAGGAAAACTGTTTTTT
-,TRBV5-4,-,TRBJ2-3,CASSLVWTPGGTDTQYF,TGTGCCAGCAGCTTGGTTTGGACCCCCGGGGGCACAGATACGCAGTATTTT
-,TRBV6-5,-,TRBJ1-2,CASSYSGGGYGYTF,TGTGCCAGCAGTTACAGTGGGGGAGGCTATGGCTACACCTTC
-,TRBV21-1,-,TRBJ2-7,CASSIRTSGPSYEQYF,TGTGCCAGCAGCATCCGGACTAGCGGCCCGTCCTACGAGCAGTACTTC
-,TRBV5-4,TRBD2,TRBJ2-7,CASSSTLAGEYEQYF,TGTGCCAGCAGCTCCACATTAGCGGGAGAATACGAGCAGTACTTC
-,TRBV30,-,TRBJ1-3,CAWRQSSSGNTIYF,TGTGCCTGGCGACAGTCCTCCTCTGGAAACACCATATATTTT